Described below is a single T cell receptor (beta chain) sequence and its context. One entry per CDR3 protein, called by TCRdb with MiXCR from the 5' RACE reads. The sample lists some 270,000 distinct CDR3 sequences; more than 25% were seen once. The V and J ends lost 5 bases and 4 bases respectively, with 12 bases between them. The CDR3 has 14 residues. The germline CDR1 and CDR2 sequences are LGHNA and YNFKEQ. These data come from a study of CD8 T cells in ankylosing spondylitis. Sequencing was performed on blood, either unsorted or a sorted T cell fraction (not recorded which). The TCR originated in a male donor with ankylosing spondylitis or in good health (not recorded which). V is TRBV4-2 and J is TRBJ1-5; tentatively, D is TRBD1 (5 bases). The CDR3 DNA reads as TGTGCCAGCAGCGAAGGTCGACAGAATCAGCCCCAGCATTTT. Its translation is CASSEGRQNQPQHF.